The 30 T cell receptor beta chains presented below share a single source sample, sequenced in a study of control samples from healthy donors and cancer patients. Sequencing was performed with immunoSEQ multiplex PCR; in TCRdb, only in-frame clones are kept and a portion is missing. The table lists 90,000 to 95,000 clones, 70% to 90% of them singletons. The source material was blood. Every receptor here comes from a man aged 25 to 45 in good health.

V and J are TRBV6-1 and TRBJ1-1, with D perhaps matching TRBD1 (6 bases). The CDR3 is 16 amino acids. Germline values: CDR1 MNHNS, CDR2 SASEGT. Deletions cut 2 bases from V and 5 bases from J, with 18 bases between. The DNA for the CDR3 is TGTGCCAGCAGTGAATGGGGGCCCGGGGGGGCTACTGAAGCTTTCTTT. Its protein is CASSEWGPGGATEAFF.

Concerning this clone: Other nucleotide sequences from this sample produce the same CDR3. The chain joins TRBV6-5 to TRBJ1-3; D is unresolved. There are 16 residues in the CDR3. The germline gives CDR1 MNHEY, CDR2 SVGAGI. Trimming removed 0 bases at V and 0 bases at J, with 9 bases between. The CDR3: CASSYSPHSSGNTIYF. The CDR3 DNA reads as TGTGCCAGCAGTTACTCCCCTCACAGCTCTGGAAACACCATATATTTT.

The V and J genes are TRBV28 and TRBJ1-2; D not resolved. The CDR3 is 15 residues long. CDR1 MDHEN and CDR2 SYDVKM come from the germline V gene. V lost 5 bases and J lost 4, with 17 bases in between. CDR3 amino acids: CASSPTSGIPYGYTF. The CDR3 region has the DNA TGTGCCAGCAGTCCCACTTCGGGGATCCCCTATGGCTACACCTTC.

The rearrangement uses TRBV2 and TRBJ1-5, with D perhaps matching TRBD1 (6 bases). The CDR3 is made up of 13 amino acids. V was pared by 3 bases and J by 4 bases, with 7 bases between. Per germline, CDR1 SNHLY and CDR2 FYNNEI. Here the CDR3 reads CASSEGANQPQHF. CDR3 coding DNA: TGTGCCAGCAGTGAGGGGGCGAATCAGCCCCAGCATTTT. The full variable domain, completed using reference TRBV2 and TRBJ1-5, is EPEVTQTPSHQVTQMGQEVILRCVPISNHLYFYWYRQILGQKVEFLVSFYNNEISEKSEIFDDQFSVERPDGSNFTLKIRSTKLEDSAMYFCASSEGANQPQHFGDGTRLSIL.

The chain carries TRBV2 and TRBJ2-6, with 7 bases aligning to TRBD1. This CDR3 is built from 16 residues. Germline V gene sequence: CDR1 SNHLY, CDR2 FYNNEI. The ends lost 6 bases at V and 0 bases at J; junction bases unmatched: 5. The CDR3: CASRSDRSSGANVLTF. The CDR3 nucleotides read TGTGCCAGCAGATCGGACAGGTCCTCTGGGGCCAACGTCCTGACTTTC.

The chain joins TRBV12-3 or TRBV12-4 to TRBJ1-2; 7 bases fit TRBD1. CDR3 length: 12 residues. V lost 5 bases and J lost 4; bases outside the gene matches: 1. The CDR3 spells CASSGDSYGYTF. The CDR3 DNA reads as TGTGCCAGCAGTGGGGACAGCTATGGCTACACCTTC.

This chain uses TRBV5-1 with TRBJ1-1, with D possibly being TRBD1 (6 bases). The CDR3 contains 15 residues. Germline-derived CDR1 and CDR2 are SGHRS and YFSETQ. The V and J ends lost 4 bases and 4 bases respectively, with 17 bases between them. The CDR3 sequence: CASSPDRGAVTEAFF. CDR3 coding DNA: TGCGCCAGCAGCCCCGACCGGGGGGCCGTCACTGAAGCTTTCTTT.

This clone was recorded only once. The V and J genes are TRBV27 and TRBJ2-7; D might be TRBD1 (6 bases). Trimming pared 6 bases from V and 5 bases from J, leaving 14 bases between. Germline CDR1 reads MNHEY; CDR2 reads SMNVEV (reference sequence). The CDR3 sequence is 13 residues long. The CDR3 nucleotides read TGTGCCAGCAGGGAACAGGGAAGGGACGAGCAGTACTTC. Translated, it gives CASREQGRDEQYF.

This chain links TRBV5-1 with TRBJ2-4; 11 bases are a match to TRBD1. Germline trimming cut 2 bases from V and 8 bases from J; bases unmatched to any gene: 6. The CDR3 has 15 amino acids. CDR1 is SGHRS, CDR2 YFSETQ, per germline. CDR3 sequence (DNA): TGCGCCAGCAGCTTCGAGGACAGGGGGCGAGACATTCAGTACTTC. Its protein is CASSFEDRGRDIQYF. The full variable domain, completed using reference TRBV5-1 and TRBJ2-4, is KAGVTQTPRYLIKTRGQQVTLSCSPISGHRSVSWYQQTPGQGLQFLFEYFSETQRNKGNFPGRFSGRQFSNSRSEMNVSTLELGDSALYLCASSFEDRGRDIQYFGAGTRLSVL.

Only a few counts were recorded for this clone. J is TRBJ1-6 and V is TRBV3-1 (or the pseudogene TRBV3-2), with 8 nucleotides matching TRBD1. The germline V gene encodes CDR1 LGHDT and CDR2 YNNKEL (reference sequence). J was trimmed by 6 bases and V by 0 bases; bases with no gene match: 13. The CDR3 loop spans 19 amino acids. The CDR3 spells CASSQDWGGQGAGNSPLHF. Here the CDR3 DNA reads TGTGCCAGCAGCCAAGATTGGGGAGGACAGGGCGCAGGTAATTCACCCCTCCACTTT.

The chain recombines TRBV11-2 with TRBJ2-7, with D perhaps TRBD1 (5 bases). V lost 2 bases and J 6 bases, leaving 8 bases between the germline ends. This CDR3 comprises 12 residues. Germline loops: CDR1 SGHAT, CDR2 FQNNGV. This CDR3 reads CASSLQGLEQYF. The CDR3 DNA follows: TGTGCCAGCAGCTTACAGGGTCTCGAGCAGTACTTC.

The rearrangement uses TRBV19 and TRBJ2-1; D gene unclear. Germline-derived CDR1 and CDR2 are LNHDA and SQIVND (reference sequence). Trimming removed 3 bases from V and 0 bases from J, with 12 bases in between. The CDR3 spans 16 residues. CDR3 nucleotide sequence: TGTGCCAGTAGTATCCCCACGCTTAGCTCCTACAATGAGCAGTTCTTC. Its translation is CASSIPTLSSYNEQFF.

The chain has TRBV5-1 and TRBJ2-1; 7 bases agree with TRBD1. J gave up 3 bases and V 3 bases, and 9 bases lay outside the gene matches. Germline V lookup: CDR1 SGHRS, CDR2 YFSETQ. The CDR3 is 16 amino acids. DNA of the CDR3: TGCGCCAGCAGCTCGGCTCGGGACAGATTCTACAATGAGCAGTTCTTC. It specifies CASSSARDRFYNEQFF.

This clone has just one count. V usage is TRBV7-2 and J usage is TRBJ2-5, with 15 positions matching TRBD2. The V and J ends lost 5 bases and 4 bases, in that order; junction bases with no gene match: 8. The germline V gene has CDR1 SGHTA and CDR2 FQGNSA. CDR3 length: 17 residues. CDR3 DNA sequence: TGTGCCAGCAGCCCCGGGACTAGCGGGGGGCGGGGAGAGACCCAGTACTTC. Protein sequence: CASSPGTSGGRGETQYF.

The rearrangement uses TRBV14 and TRBJ2-2; D is unresolved. This CDR3 is built from 14 residues. CDR1 SGHDN and CDR2 FVKESK come from the germline V gene. Trimming took 1 base from V and 1 from J, leaving 4 bases between them. The CDR3 DNA sequence: TGTGCCAGCAGCCAAGCAAGGAACACCGGGGAGCTGTTTTTT. Translating gives CASSQARNTGELFF.

The rearrangement joins TRBV27 to TRBJ2-5; 11 nucleotides line up with TRBD1. V gave up 3 bases and J gave up 7 bases; unmatched junction bases: 19. The length of the CDR3 is 19 residues. CDR1 is MNHEY and CDR2 is SMNVEV in the germline V gene (reference sequence). The CDR3 DNA sequence: TGTGCCAGCAGTTTGAAAGGACAGGGGGCAACCCCTGGGGCGGGGACCCAGTACTTC. Its translation is CASSLKGQGATPGAGTQYF.

This rearrangement joins TRBV10-3 to TRBJ2-6, with TRBD1 as a possible D gene (5 bases). There are 14 residues in the CDR3. V lost 6 bases, J lost 1 base, and 7 bases lay in between. CDR1 is ENHRY, CDR2 SYGVKD, per germline. The CDR3 sequence is CAISQGSGANVLTF. The DNA of the CDR3 is TGTGCCATCAGCCAGGGTTCTGGGGCCAACGTCCTGACTTTC.

The V call is TRBV28, the J call TRBJ1-2, with 8 bases aligning to TRBD1. In germline, CDR1 is MDHEN, CDR2 SYDVKM. Trimming took 4 bases from V and 0 from J; bases not matched to a gene: 16. CDR3 length: 19 amino acids. CDR3 protein: CASSSLRRQGTIPNYGYTF. In DNA form, the CDR3 reads TGTGCCAGCAGTTCACTAAGACGACAGGGGACGATTCCTAACTATGGCTACACCTTC.

This rearrangement joins TRBV21-1 to TRBJ2-1; whether TRBD2, the table's D call, matches the DNA was not checked. TRBV21-1 is classified as a pseudogene. The CDR3 sequence is 13 residues long. The CDR3 protein is CASLGYYNNEQFF. DNA for the CDR3: TGTGCCAGCCTCGGGTACTACAACAATGAGCAGTTCTTC.

The chain uses TRBV11-2 and TRBJ1-3; D is undetermined. V was cut by 0 bases and J by 2 bases, with 8 bases left in between. Germline CDR1 reads SGHAT; CDR2 reads FQNNGV. The CDR3 totals 15 residues. The CDR3 loop reads CASSLDGIPGNTIYF. CDR3 DNA sequence: TGTGCCAGCAGCTTAGACGGAATCCCTGGAAACACCATATATTTT.

This chain joins TRBV5-1 and TRBJ2-6; 7 nucleotides line up with TRBD1. V gave up 1 base and J gave up 2 bases; unmatched junction bases: 3. This CDR3 has 16 amino acids. Germline V gene lookup returns CDR1 SGHRS and CDR2 YFSETQ. The CDR3 here is CASSLPTGAGANVLTF. The CDR3 nucleotides are TGCGCCAGCAGCTTGCCTACAGGGGCTGGGGCCAACGTCCTGACTTTC.

This clone was recorded only once. This chain uses TRBV12-3 or TRBV12-4 with TRBJ1-5; D is unresolved. The germline V and J ends were trimmed by 5 bases and 9 bases, with 11 bases remaining between them. The CDR3 runs to 12 residues. The CDR3 here is CASSLVRGPQHF. CDR3 DNA: TGTGCCAGCAGTCTAGTTCGGGGGCCCCAGCATTTT.

The rearrangement links TRBV28 to TRBJ1-1; D perhaps matches TRBD1 (5 bases). Trimming removed 8 bases at V and 0 bases at J, with 10 bases between. Per the germline V gene, CDR1 is MDHEN and CDR2 is SYDVKM. The CDR3 covers 13 residues. CDR3 DNA: TGTGCCAGCCGCGGGACTTTGAACACTGAAGCTTTCTTT. Translation gives CASRGTLNTEAFF.

The V call is TRBV6-4, the J call TRBJ1-2; 9 nucleotides align to TRBD1. The CDR3 is 15 residues long. Germline loops: CDR1 MRHNA, CDR2 SNTAGT. V was clipped by 4 bases and J by 2 bases; unmatched bases: 5. CDR3 DNA sequence: TGTGCCAGCAGTGTCGAGGACAGGGGAAACTATGGCTACACCTTC. Encoded protein: CASSVEDRGNYGYTF.

The chain uses TRBV7-9 and TRBJ2-2; the match to TRBD1 covers 7 bases. The CDR3 contains 16 residues. J was trimmed by 1 base and V by 5 bases; bases with no gene match: 7. Per the germline V gene, CDR1 is SEHNR and CDR2 is FQNEAQ (reference sequence). CDR3 in amino acids: CASSLQGSKNTGELFF. The CDR3 DNA reads TGTGCCAGCAGCCTACAGGGGAGTAAGAACACCGGGGAGCTGTTTTTT.

CDR3 in amino acids: CASSPLGTGVKETQYF. DNA of the CDR3: TGTGCCAGCAGTCCGCTTGGGACAGGGGTAAAAGAGACCCAGTACTTC. The chain uses TRBV27 and TRBJ2-5, with 10 bases that match TRBD1. Germline values: CDR1 MNHEY, CDR2 SMNVEV (reference sequence). The V segment lost 5 bases and the J segment 3 bases; nucleotides outside the gene matches: 9. The CDR3 contains 16 residues.

This sequence joins TRBV18 and TRBJ2-2; TRBD2 matches 7 bases. Per the germline V gene, CDR1 is KGHSH and CDR2 is LQKENI. Unmatched junction bases numbered 5, after V lost 6 bases and J lost 1 base. The CDR3 length is 15 residues. The CDR3 DNA is TGTGCCAGCTCGCGGGGGACGGTGAACACCGGGGAGCTGTTTTTT. Translated: CASSRGTVNTGELFF.

The gene calls are TRBV3-1 (or the pseudogene TRBV3-2) and TRBJ2-7; D may be TRBD1 (5 bases). The germline CDR1 and CDR2 sequences are LGHDT and YNNKEL (reference sequence). Trimming left V 6 bases short and J 3 bases short, with 12 bases between. The CDR3 spans 13 residues. The CDR3 DNA follows: TGTGCCAGCAGGGCCGGACACCTCTACGAGCAGTACTTC. As protein: CASRAGHLYEQYF.

CDR3 loop: CASSDGSNRVETQYF. CDR3 DNA sequence: TGCGCCAGCAGCGACGGATCAAACCGGGTGGAGACCCAGTACTTC. V usage is TRBV5-1 and J usage is TRBJ2-5; D call uncertain. The CDR3 spans 15 residues. Germline V gene data show CDR1 as SGHRS and CDR2 as YFSETQ. V dropped 4 bases and J dropped 5 bases, with 18 bases sitting between them.

The chain is built from TRBV29-1 and TRBJ1-2; no definite D call. Germline CDR1 SQVTM, CDR2 ANQGSEA. Trimming pared 5 bases from V and 3 bases from J, leaving 10 bases between. The CDR3 loop spans 12 amino acids. DNA for the CDR3: TGCAGCGTTTCCCCGGGCGACTATGGCTACACCTTC. This encodes CSVSPGDYGYTF. The full variable domain, with the rest looked up from reference TRBV29-1 and TRBJ1-2, is SAVISQKPSRDICQRGTSLTIQCQVDSQVTMMFWYRQQPGQSLTLIATANQGSEATYESGFVIDKFPISRPNLTFSTLTVSNMSPEDSSIYLCSVSPGDYGYTFGSGTRLTVV.